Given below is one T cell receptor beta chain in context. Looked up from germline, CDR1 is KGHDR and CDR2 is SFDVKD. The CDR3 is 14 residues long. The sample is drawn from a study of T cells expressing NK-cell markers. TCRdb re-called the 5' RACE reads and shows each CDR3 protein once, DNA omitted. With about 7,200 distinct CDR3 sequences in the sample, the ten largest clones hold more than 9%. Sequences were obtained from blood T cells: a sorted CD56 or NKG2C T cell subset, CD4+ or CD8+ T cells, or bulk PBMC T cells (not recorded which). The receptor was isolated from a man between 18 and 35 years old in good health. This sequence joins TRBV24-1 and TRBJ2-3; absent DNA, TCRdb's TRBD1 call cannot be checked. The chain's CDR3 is CATSDPGSTDTQYF.